This record covers a single TCR beta chain. The data originate from a study of blood T cell repertoires in COVID-19. Some clones are missing from TCRdb's copy, which holds only in-frame ones; the method was immunoSEQ multiplex PCR. The sample has roughly 250,000 clones; about 80% are singletons. The receptor was derived from a human donor in a cohort sampled during active COVID-19. The sample comprised peripheral blood.

The CDR3 is CSVGPGNTEAFF. The CDR3 DNA is TGCAGCGTTGGGCCAGGGAACACTGAAGCTTTCTTT. This chain joins TRBV29-1 and TRBJ1-1, with D uncertain. Trimming stripped 4 bases from V and 1 base from J, with 7 bases between. The CDR3 is 12 amino acids. The germline gives CDR1 SQVTM, CDR2 ANQGSEA.